This T cell receptor (beta chain) is drawn from a study of blood T cells in healthy people across ages. The wider study: Capturing about one barcoded beta molecule per two T cells was achieved by template switching. Study-wide findings and caveats: Underestimates were what the diversity estimates from one million T cells were considered to be.

Remarks on this clonotype: The antigen is unknown.

The V and J ends lost 1 base and 7 bases, in that order; junction bases with no gene match: 9. Germline CDR1 reads LGHDT; CDR2 reads YNNKEL (reference sequence). The CDR3 is made up of 16 amino acids. Combining a sample-barcoded 5' primer with a J-beta primer mix, a second PCR ran for 7 to 11 cycles. Each cDNA molecule was tagged by a template-switch adaptor that had 12 random nucleotides. A single record per CDR3 protein comes from TCRdb applying MiXCR to the 5' RACE reads. The table has 1,300,000 or so distinct CDR3 sequences, approximately 59% seen once. The sequencing input was blood. The clonotype comes from a man aged 18 to 29 in good health. The gene calls are TRBV3-1 and TRBJ2-1; 8 bases align to TRBD1. CDR3 bases: TGTGCCAGCAGCCAAGGACAGGGGCGGACGGGGAATGAGCAGTTCTTC. Translation: CASSQGQGRTGNEQFF.